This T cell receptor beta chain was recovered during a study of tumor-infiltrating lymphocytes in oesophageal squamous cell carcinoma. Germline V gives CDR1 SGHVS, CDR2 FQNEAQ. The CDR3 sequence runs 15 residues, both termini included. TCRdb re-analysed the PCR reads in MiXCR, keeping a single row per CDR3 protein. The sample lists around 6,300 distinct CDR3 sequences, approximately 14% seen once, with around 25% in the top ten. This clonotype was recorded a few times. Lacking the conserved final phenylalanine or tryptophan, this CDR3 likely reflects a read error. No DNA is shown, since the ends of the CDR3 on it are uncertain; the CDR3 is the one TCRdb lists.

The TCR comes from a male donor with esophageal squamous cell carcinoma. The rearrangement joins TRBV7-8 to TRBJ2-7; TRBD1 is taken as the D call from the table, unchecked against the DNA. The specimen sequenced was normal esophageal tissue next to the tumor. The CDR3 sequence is CASSFAETQGYTFGS.